Listed below are T cell receptor beta chains from one sample, sequenced in a study of molecular identifiers for immune sequencing clone quantification. TCRdb used MiXCR to reprocess the PCR reads, holding one entry per CDR3 protein. The sample holds fewer than 70,000 distinct CDR3 sequences; approximately 18% are singletons and the top ten take about 1.5%. The sequencing sample was made of naive CD8+ T cells from blood, with Jurkat cell RNA spiked in. These receptors all come from a human donor in good health. Some libraries in this study had Jurkat cell RNA spiked in. CDR3s leave out the opening cysteine and the closing phenylalanine or tryptophan. Clone sizes are given selectively: once, few, many, or a class where the clone is expanded.

j_call | clone_size | v_call | cdr3_aa
TRBJ1-5 | NA | TRBV5-8 | ASSLRQSNQPQH
TRBJ2-7 | few | TRBV12-1 | ASSSLRGPYEQY
TRBJ2-7 | NA | TRBV7-2 | ASSNPTSLRCEQY
TRBJ1-1 | many | TRBV27 | ASSLWTNTEAF
TRBJ2-3 | NA | TRBV19 | ASSISGTSGITDTQY
TRBJ2-5 | many | TRBV3-1 | ASSQVTTGREETQY
TRBJ2-7 | many | TRBV5-1 | ASSTSVSGSPEQY
TRBJ2-7 | NA | TRBV9 | ASSSMGDYEQY
TRBJ2-7 | many | TRBV6-5 | ASSIAEPYEQY
TRBJ1-1 | NA | TRBV29-1 | SVVWGGGMGNTEAF
TRBJ2-7 | NA | TRBV29-1 | SVDGGQGIYEQY
TRBJ1-3 | NA | TRBV28 | ASTLDVSSGNTIY
TRBJ1-1 | many | TRBV19 | ASSIGAGSTEAF
TRBJ2-3 | many | TRBV7-8 | ASSLFGGVGTDTQY
TRBJ2-5 | many | TRBV9 | ASSVGGLEETQY
TRBJ2-7 | many | TRBV6-1 | ASSEANSRHEQY
TRBJ2-2 | many | TRBV6-5 | ASTLGLAVNTGELF
TRBJ2-7 | many | TRBV7-2 | ASSLQTLYEQY
TRBJ2-7 | many | TRBV12-3/TRBV12-4 | ASSLWDSRHEQY
TRBJ1-4 | many | TRBV28 | ASSRPDLENEKLF
TRBJ2-3 | many | TRBV28 | ASSPSGGSTDTQY
TRBJ2-1 | NA | TRBV15 | ATSGGQVGASHNEQF
TRBJ1-2 | many | TRBV27 | ASSLSGSDGYT
TRBJ2-1 | NA | TRBV7-3 | ASSLTGTSGSNEQF
TRBJ2-1 | many | TRBV28 | ASSPPAAYNEQF
TRBJ1-1 | many | TRBV20-1 | SATGHQGTEAF
TRBJ1-2 | many | TRBV28 | ASSTETETGRNVGYT
TRBJ2-7 | many | TRBV27 | ASSLGQGAAYEQY
TRBJ2-2 | many | TRBV13 | ASSLSTGELF
TRBJ2-1 | many | TRBV29-1 | SAPSGEWNEQF
TRBJ2-7 | many | TRBV5-1 | ASSLGALSDEQY
TRBJ2-3 | many | TRBV5-6 | ASSLGLAGANPADTQY
TRBJ2-3 | NA | TRBV4-1 | ASSQQTSGRGDAQY
TRBJ2-5 | many | TRBV7-2 | ASSFSGRAVETQY
TRBJ1-2 | many | TRBV5-1 | ASSSNAGKDYGYT
TRBJ2-3 | many | TRBV27 | ASRGWVGGFGDTQY
TRBJ2-1 | many | TRBV11-2 | ASSLEVNEQF
TRBJ2-1 | many | TRBV12-5 | ASGFGPYNEQF
TRBJ1-5 | many | TRBV11-2 | ASSLDRYGPGSNQPQH
TRBJ1-4 | NA | TRBV10-3 | AISEMGADNEMLV
TRBJ2-6 | many | TRBV2 | ASSAGNSGANVLT
TRBJ2-3 | many | TRBV6-6 | ASSYVASGSGGTDTQY
TRBJ2-7 | many | TRBV7-9 | ASSSLAGAYEQY
TRBJ2-3 | many | TRBV5-1 | ASSLGPGQYTDTQY
TRBJ2-1 | NA | TRBV13 | ASSSAGPVYNEQF
TRBJ2-1 | many | TRBV20-1 | SARRVDEQF
TRBJ2-2 | many | TRBV11-2 | ASSTRLDSTGELF
TRBJ1-6 | many | TRBV10-2 | ASSDRRDYNSPLH
TRBJ2-3 | many | TRBV27 | ASSLTSGRWSY
TRBJ2-1 | many | TRBV19 | ASTSSGSSYNEQF
TRBJ1-3 | NA | TRBV14 | ASSRDSGNTIY
TRBJ2-7 | many | TRBV28 | ASSLGNEQY